This paragraph covers one T cell receptor (beta chain) sequence. Its specificity is not known. Possible read error: a much larger clone is one base away. This entry comes from a study of shared clonotypes between healthy human individuals. The CDR3 length is 16 residues. Germline CDR1 reads GTSNPN; CDR2 reads SVGIG (reference sequence). Study-wide findings and caveats: Clonotype sharing among donors was thought likely to change with sequencing depth.

Execution of the assay was at deep level. The protocol was immunoSEQ multiplex PCR, while the TCRdb copy is restricted to in-frame clones and leaves out a portion. The sample yields fewer than 550,000 clones, about three quarters seen once. This rearrangement joins TRBV30 to TRBJ2-6; D is perhaps TRBD1 or TRBD2 (5 bases each). This TCR was recovered from a middle-aged woman in good health. Some clones in this sample may be carry-over from other donors' samples. Sample: PBMCs. The CDR3 DNA is TGTGCCTGGAGTGTTACGGGGTTCTCTGGGGCCAACGCCCTGACTTTC. Amino acids: CAWSVTGFSGANALTF.